Shown below are 9 T cell receptor beta chains from a single sample sequenced in a study of shared clonotypes between healthy human individuals (TCRdb year 2020). For the CD8 naive samples, CD45RO-negative cells were positively selected for CCR7, yielding a CD45RA+CCR7+ population from which TemRA cells were excluded. Library generation was performed with the immunoSEQ multiplex PCR assay. TCRdb provides this immuneACCESS table in a form limited to in-frame rearrangements. Some clones are lacking; in checked studies, under half of them reflect an unresolved V gene, and why the rest are absent is not known. In all, the sample holds roughly 1,800,000 clones, and about 95% of those were seen once. The top ten clonotypes cover 1% to 1.5% of the sample. Material for sequencing was naive CD8+ T cells sorted from blood. The cell subset or site label of this sample denotes: CD45RA+CCR7+. These receptors were obtained from a man younger than 35 in good health.

V usage is TRBV2 and J usage is TRBJ2-7, with 8 bases lining up with TRBD1. The CDR3 contains 14 residues. Unmatched junction bases numbered 6, after V lost 4 bases and J lost 4 bases. Germline V gene sequence: CDR1 SNHLY, CDR2 FYNNEI. CDR3 protein: CASSVGTGQYEQYF. DNA for the CDR3: TGTGCCAGCAGTGTTGGGACAGGCCAGTACGAGCAGTACTTC. The variable domain in full, completed from reference TRBV2 and TRBJ2-7, reads EPEVTQTPSHQVTQMGQEVILRCVPISNHLYFYWYRQILGQKVEFLVSFYNNEISEKSEIFDDQFSVERPDGSNFTLKIRSTKLEDSAMYFCASSVGTGQYEQYFGPGTRLTVT.

This chain links TRBV29-1 with TRBJ2-1; possibly TRBD1 or TRBD2 for D (5 bases each). V was shortened by 6 bases and J by 6 bases, with 18 bases between the two germline ends. CDR1 is SQVTM and CDR2 is ANQGSEA in the germline V gene. The CDR3 spans 14 residues. CDR3 protein: CSVEGGGVSNEQFF. CDR3 nucleotide sequence: TGCAGCGTCGAGGGTGGGGGAGTAAGCAATGAGCAGTTCTTC.

The chain employs TRBV5-6 and TRBJ2-7; 7 bases agree with TRBD1. Per the germline V gene, CDR1 is SGHDT and CDR2 is YYEEEE. The CDR3 loop spans 14 amino acids. The J segment lost 2 bases and the V segment lost 4 bases, leaving 6 bases of the junction unmatched. The CDR3 DNA is TGTGCCAGCAGCCCAGACAGGGTGACCTACGAGCAGTACTTC. Protein product: CASSPDRVTYEQYF.

This rearrangement joins TRBV5-6 to TRBJ2-2, with a weak D call TRBD1 (5 bases). V was shortened by 4 bases and J by 6 bases, with 13 bases between the two germline ends. This CDR3 comprises 14 residues. CDR1 is SGHDT, CDR2 YYEEEE, per germline. CDR3 bases: TGTGCCAGCAGCCAAGGACAACACCCCGGGGAGCTGTTTTTT. This translates into CASSQGQHPGELFF.

This rearrangement joins TRBV27 to TRBJ2-1, with TRBD1 matching over 8 bases. The CDR3 consists of 16 residues. V was pared by 4 bases and J by 2 bases, with 7 bases of the junction left unmatched. The germline V gene has CDR1 MNHEY and CDR2 SMNVEV (reference sequence). The CDR3 loop is CASSSPVDRAYNEQFF. The CDR3 coding sequence is TGTGCCAGCAGTTCCCCCGTGGACAGGGCCTACAATGAGCAGTTCTTC.

This chain uses TRBV6-1 with TRBJ1-2, with TRBD1 matching over 9 bases. This CDR3 spans 14 amino acids. Germline V gives CDR1 MNHNS, CDR2 SASEGT. The V segment lost 3 bases and the J segment 8 bases; nucleotides outside the gene matches: 7. The CDR3 here is CASSDDRGTGGYTF. The CDR3 DNA reads as TGTGCCAGCAGTGACGACAGGGGGACGGGGGGCTACACCTTC.

This chain links TRBV29-1 with TRBJ2-7; 10 nucleotides agree with TRBD1. The CDR3 has 12 residues. CDR1 and CDR2 from the germline V gene are SQVTM and ANQGSEA. Trimming cost V 4 bases and J 3 bases; bases outside gene matches: 0. DNA for the CDR3: TGCAGCGTTGGGACAGGGGGCTACGAGCAGTACTTC. Amino acids: CSVGTGGYEQYF.

The chain couples TRBV5-1 to TRBJ2-7; 9 bases are shared with TRBD2. The junction had 7 bases not matched to a gene; V was cut back by 3 bases and J by 3 bases. Germline V gene data show CDR1 as SGHRS and CDR2 as YFSETQ. CDR3 length equals 15 residues. The CDR3 DNA follows: TGCGCCAGCAGCTGGGGGCAGCGGGAGGACTACGAGCAGTACTTC. This gives the protein CASSWGQREDYEQYF.

The chain links TRBV4-3 to TRBJ2-7; 7 bases agree with TRBD1. Germline assignment: CDR1 LGHNA and CDR2 YSLEER. The J segment lost 4 bases and the V segment lost 2 bases, leaving 5 bases of the junction unmatched. This CDR3 is built from 14 residues. This CDR3 is CASSQSYRGYEQYF. Here the CDR3 DNA reads TGCGCCAGCAGCCAAAGTTACAGGGGTTACGAGCAGTACTTC.